This T cell receptor (beta chain) was observed in a study of T-cell reconstitution after alpha-beta-depleted transplantation in children. The TCRbeta library incorporated unique molecular identifiers. TCRdb recomputed calls from the PCR reads with MiXCR, one row per CDR3 protein. The table lists hundreds of thousands of distinct CDR3 sequences, roughly 17% of them singletons. This clonotype has a count of ten or more. This CDR3 has 18 amino acids. Unmatched junction bases numbered 9, after V lost 1 base and J lost 4 bases. CDR1 and CDR2 (germline): LNHNV, YYDKDF (reference sequence). This clonotype was sampled from a human donor who donated a stem cell graft to a child with acute myeloid leukemia. Sequenced here: PBMCs from the stem cell graft donor, sampled from the stem cell graft. V gene TRBV15 combines with J gene TRBJ2-1; the match to TRBD1 covers 11 bases. The CDR3 loop reads CATSRGMDRGLSYNEQFF. In nucleotides, the CDR3 is TGTGCCACCAGCAGAGGGATGGACAGGGGGCTCTCGTACAATGAGCAGTTCTTC.